This T cell receptor beta chain was profiled in a study of blood T cells in healthy people across ages. Findings and limits, study-wide: Across the age range, TCR beta diversity per million T cells fell in a roughly linear way. Greater diversity and more naive CD4+ cells were seen in long-lived donors than in aged donors.

PCR was performed a second time for 7 to 11 cycles using a sample-barcoded 5' primer and a J-beta primer mix. Every molecule of cDNA carried a tag from a template-switch adaptor with 12 random nucleotides. MiXCR was run by TCRdb on the 5' RACE reads, yielding one entry per CDR3 protein. The sample holds some 1,800,000 distinct CDR3 sequences; approximately 40% are singletons and the top ten take 23%. This clonotype was counted a few times. What it binds is not known. Sequencing was done on a sample of blood. The sequence derives from a human donor in good health.

CDR3 loop: CSAPRGEGWSSPLHF. In DNA form, the CDR3 reads TGCAGTGCTCCCAGAGGCGAGGGTTGGAGTTCACCCCTCCACTTT. The rearrangement joins TRBV20-1 to TRBJ1-6; D remains unclear. V was shortened by 5 bases and J by 9 bases, with 20 bases between the two germline ends. Per the germline V gene, CDR1 is DFQATT and CDR2 is SNEGSKA (reference sequence). This CDR3 contains 15 residues.